This T cell receptor beta chain comes out of a study of CD8+ T cells in alopecia areata. V shed 0 bases and J shed 0 bases, with 6 bases lying between them. Germline assignment: CDR1 MGHRA and CDR2 YSYEKL. The CDR3 extends over 16 amino acids. TCR sequencing used cDNA made by reverse transcription of extracted RNA. Libraries were prepared by immunoSEQ multiplex PCR; TCRdb keeps only in-frame clonotypes and omits some of them. The sample lists around 100,000 clones, about two thirds occurring once. Sample treatment: oral pan-JAK inhibitor, 5-10 mg twice daily. Punch biopsies of lesional scalp, plus peripheral blood, were taken from alopecia areata patients.

The specimen was CD8+ T cells sorted from blood, collected around week 46, from a patient treated with tofacitinib. This clonotype was obtained from a human donor with alopecia areata. This chain links TRBV4-1 with TRBJ2-6; no firm D call. The CDR3 DNA is TGCGCCAGCAGCCAAGATCTGGCCTCTGGGGCCAACGTCCTGACTTTC. This codes for CASSQDLASGANVLTF.